The 25 T cell receptor beta chains below all came from one sample that was sequenced in a study of naive and memory T cell subsets. Both TRBC1 and TRBC2 were covered by a beta constant-region primer of two equimolar oligonucleotides. TCRdb processed the UMI-ligation and nested PCR reads anew with MiXCR; each CDR3 protein has one entry. Among roughly 31,000 distinct CDR3 sequences listed, about 10% were seen once. Sequenced material: effector memory CD4+ T cells from blood. Subset meaning: effector memory, CD45RA- CD27-. These receptors were obtained from a human donor in good health.

V usage is TRBV6-6 and J usage is TRBJ2-4, with 7 bases that match TRBD1. The CDR3 has 18 amino acids. Trimming removed 0 bases from V and 4 bases from J; junction bases left unmatched: 12. Germline lookup yields CDR1 MNHNY and CDR2 SVGAGI (reference sequence). Here the CDR3 DNA reads TGTGCCAGCAGTTACTCGGGGGCCCCGACAGGGCCTAAAAACATTCAGTACTTC. This translates into CASSYSGAPTGPKNIQYF.

This clonotype showed up just a few times. The CDR3 DNA is TGTGCCAGCCACCGTTCCCCTGCCTACTACGAGCAGTACTTC. It is translated as CASHRSPAYYEQYF. V gene TRBV6-2 or TRBV6-3 combines with J gene TRBJ2-7, with unresolved D. V lost 8 bases and J 3 bases, leaving 17 bases between the germline ends. The CDR3 sequence is 14 residues long. Germline-derived CDR1 and CDR2 are MNHEY and SVGEGT.

This clonotype was picked up many times. The rearrangement links TRBV18 to TRBJ2-2; D possibly uses TRBD1 or TRBD2 (6 bases each). Germline V lookup: CDR1 KGHSH, CDR2 LQKENI. The V and J ends lost 6 bases and 0 bases respectively, with 14 bases between them. The CDR3 length is 16 residues. CDR3 amino acids: CASSPTGTSNTGELFF. The CDR3 bases are TGTGCCAGCTCCCCCACAGGGACTTCGAACACCGGGGAGCTGTTTTTT.

V is TRBV29-1 and J is TRBJ2-1; 11 nucleotides match TRBD2. The CDR3 is made up of 13 amino acids. V lost 7 bases to trimming and J lost 7 bases; unmatched junction nucleotides: 6. The germline V gene encodes CDR1 SQVTM and CDR2 ANQGSEA. The CDR3 DNA sequence: TGCAGCGCCGCTGGGACTAGCGGTAATGAGCAGTTCTTC. Translating it yields CSAAGTSGNEQFF.

This clonotype was counted at least ten times. The chain combines TRBV12-3 or TRBV12-4 with TRBJ2-1, with TRBD1 as a possible D gene (7 bases). The germline V and J ends were trimmed by 5 bases and 5 bases, with 22 bases remaining between them. There are 17 residues in the CDR3. This CDR3 is CASSPSGGSRRNNEQFF. The DNA for the CDR3 is TGTGCCAGCAGTCCTTCAGGGGGGAGCCGCCGGAACAATGAGCAGTTCTTC.

This clonotype came up many times. The chain uses TRBV6-1 and TRBJ2-1; 11 nucleotides align to TRBD1. This CDR3 contains 15 residues. CDR1 and CDR2 (germline): MNHNS, SASEGT. V was clipped by 7 bases and J by 7 bases; unmatched bases: 9. CDR3 DNA sequence: TGTGCCAGCAAGAGAGGACAGGGGGCTAATAATGAGCAGTTCTTC. Protein: CASKRGQGANNEQFF.

The chain recombines TRBV18 with TRBJ2-1; 12 bases align to TRBD2. The CDR3 is 14 residues long. Per germline, CDR1 KGHSH and CDR2 LQKENI. V shed 0 bases and J 14 bases; nucleotides not matched to a gene: 5. The CDR3 nucleotides read TGTGCCAGCTCACCACCGTCTAGACTAGCGGGAGAGTTCTTC. Protein sequence: CASSPPSRLAGEFF.

This clonotype was seen only a few times. This chain connects TRBV5-1 to TRBJ1-1; D ambiguous. CDR1 is SGHRS and CDR2 is YFSETQ in the germline V gene. The CDR3 spans 13 residues. Trimming shortened V by 3 bases and J by 0 bases, and 6 bases separated the two germline ends. The CDR3, as DNA: TGCGCCAGCAGCTCCACCCTGAACACTGAAGCTTTCTTT. Its protein product is CASSSTLNTEAFF.

CDR3 amino acids: CASKRTINEKLFF. In DNA form, the CDR3 reads TGTGCCAGCAAAAGGACAATTAATGAAAAACTGTTTTTT. The V and J genes are TRBV2 and TRBJ1-4; the D gene is possibly TRBD1 (5 bases). In germline, CDR1 is SNHLY, CDR2 FYNNEI. Trimming removed 7 bases at V and 4 bases at J, with 10 bases between. The CDR3 runs 13 residues.

This clonotype was observed a few times. V gene TRBV12-3 or TRBV12-4 combines with J gene TRBJ1-1; no firm D call. This CDR3 comprises 14 residues. Trimming removed 3 bases at V and 7 bases at J, with 15 bases between. The chain's CDR3 is CASSFRHGELEAFF. DNA of the CDR3: TGTGCCAGCAGTTTTAGGCACGGGGAGCTTGAAGCTTTCTTT.

This clonotype was seen many times. A junction boundary mismatches the germline segment, possibly from a read error. This chain connects TRBV7-2 to TRBJ2-5; a possible D gene is TRBD2 (7 bases). The length of the CDR3 is 12 residues. The germline CDR1 and CDR2 sequences are SGHTA and FQGNSA. DNA for the CDR3: TGTGCCAGCAGCTGGGAGGGGGGGCCTCGAAGTTTC. It specifies CASSWEGGPRSF.

The rearrangement uses TRBV5-1 and TRBJ2-3; 10 bases are a match to TRBD1. CDR1 is SGHRS, CDR2 YFSETQ, per germline. J gave up 7 bases and V 0 bases, and 5 bases lay outside the gene matches. The CDR3 loop spans 15 amino acids. CDR3 sequence: CASSLEGQGSYTQYF. The CDR3 coding sequence is TGCGCCAGCAGCTTGGAGGGACAGGGGTCGTATACGCAGTATTTT.

This clonotype occurred many times. The rearrangement joins TRBV7-2 to TRBJ2-5; 9 nucleotides line up with TRBD1. With 7 bases clipped from V and 2 bases from J, the junction kept 5 bases outside the gene matches. Germline loops: CDR1 SGHTA, CDR2 FQGNSA. The CDR3 extends over 14 amino acids. The CDR3 DNA follows: TGTGCCAGCACGGGACAGGGTAAACAAGAGACCCAGTACTTC. It encodes CASTGQGKQETQYF.

This clonotype occurred many times. The chain has TRBV20-1 and TRBJ2-4, with D possibly called TRBD1 or TRBD2 (5 bases each). Germline CDR1 is DFQATT and CDR2 is SNEGSKA (reference sequence). The CDR3 loop spans 12 amino acids. Trimming pared 4 bases from V and 7 bases from J, leaving 11 bases between. CDR3 residues: CSAMGVSNIQYF. The CDR3 bases are TGCAGTGCTATGGGGGTATCGAACATTCAGTACTTC.

This clonotype was detected many times. This chain connects TRBV11-2 to TRBJ2-2; TRBD2 might be the D (5 bases). V was pared by 3 bases and J by 6 bases, with 5 bases between. From germline, CDR1 is SGHAT and CDR2 FQNNGV. The CDR3 loop spans 12 amino acids. The CDR3 reads CASSLRAGELFF. CDR3 sequence (DNA): TGTGCCAGCAGCTTGAGGGCCGGGGAGCTGTTTTTT.

This clonotype was counted only a few times. The gene calls are TRBV5-4 and TRBJ2-5; 7 nucleotides align to TRBD1. In germline, CDR1 is SGHNT, CDR2 YYREEE (reference sequence). CDR3 length equals 15 residues. Losses at the gene ends were 0 bases for V and 5 bases for J; bases not matched to a gene: 7. The CDR3 loop reads CASSLAPGGRETQYF. For the CDR3, the DNA is TGTGCCAGCAGCTTGGCCCCAGGGGGTCGGGAGACCCAGTACTTC.

The chain links TRBV6-5 to TRBJ1-2, with D perhaps matching TRBD1 (5 bases). The CDR3 is made up of 12 amino acids. Germline values: CDR1 MNHEY, CDR2 SVGAGI. V was trimmed by 6 bases and J by 5 bases, leaving 10 bases between them. The CDR3 here is CASRGAAYGYTF. CDR3 in DNA: TGTGCCAGCAGAGGGGCCGCATATGGCTACACCTTC.

V is TRBV30 and J is TRBJ1-4, with D possibly TRBD1 on 5 matching bases. The germline V gene has CDR1 GTSNPN and CDR2 SVGIG (reference sequence). The CDR3 contains 15 residues. Deletions cut 2 bases from V and 3 bases from J, with 13 bases between. CDR3 in DNA: TGTGCCTGGAGTAACTATGGGACGCCTAATGAAAAACTGTTTTTT. Its translation is CAWSNYGTPNEKLFF.

The chain uses TRBV12-3 or TRBV12-4 and TRBJ1-2; tentatively, D is TRBD1 (5 bases). V was shortened by 6 bases and J by 4 bases, with 15 bases between the two germline ends. The CDR3 spans 14 residues. The CDR3 reads CASRPSPGGYGYTF. CDR3 nucleotide sequence: TGTGCCAGCAGACCTAGCCCGGGGGGCTATGGCTACACCTTC.

DNA for the CDR3: TGTGCCAGCAGCCCACAAGACAGGTTTGGCTATGGCTACACCTTC. Translated: CASSPQDRFGYGYTF. V and J are TRBV11-2 and TRBJ1-2; tentatively, D is TRBD1 (6 bases). Between the trimmed V and J ends, which lost 5 bases and 4 bases, there was a span of 17 bases. Per germline, CDR1 SGHAT and CDR2 FQNNGV. The CDR3 consists of 15 residues.

A few counts support this clonotype. The rearrangement links TRBV20-1 to TRBJ2-2; 15 bases line up with TRBD2. CDR1 and CDR2 (germline): DFQATT, SNEGSKA (reference sequence). Trimming at V came to 3 bases and at J to 7 bases, leaving 6 bases not matched to a gene. This CDR3 region has 16 residues. The CDR3 spells CSASRGLAGGFGELFF. DNA for the CDR3: TGCAGTGCTAGTAGGGGACTAGCGGGAGGATTCGGGGAGCTGTTTTTT.

As concerns this clonotype: A much larger clonotype is one base distant, so this may be a read error. J is TRBJ2-1 and V is TRBV5-8; 9 bases align to TRBD1. This CDR3 contains 15 residues. J lost 5 bases, V lost 0 bases, and 3 bases had no gene match. CDR1 and CDR2 (germline): SGHTS, YDEGEE. The CDR3 region has the DNA TGTGCCAGCAGCTTGGACGGGACAGGGAACAATGAGCAGTTCTTC. This translates into CASSLDGTGNNEQFF.

This clonotype was detected only a few times. The chain links TRBV7-8 to TRBJ2-3; unclear D gene. The CDR3 sequence is 15 residues long. V gave up 7 bases and J gave up 2 bases, with 16 bases separating them. Germline assignment: CDR1 SGHVS and CDR2 FQNEAQ. The CDR3 sequence: CASTPMRSDTDTQYF. In DNA form, the CDR3 reads TGTGCCAGCACCCCCATGAGGTCCGACACAGATACGCAGTATTTT.

This clonotype was picked up many times. The V and J genes are TRBV4-3 and TRBJ2-1; D remains unclear. Germline CDR1 and CDR2: LGHNA and YSLEER. The CDR3 is made up of 13 amino acids. Between the trimmed V and J ends, which lost 4 bases and 8 bases, there was a span of 12 bases. The CDR3 reads CASSRAPRDEQFF. CDR3 in DNA: TGCGCCAGCAGCCGAGCCCCCCGGGATGAGCAGTTCTTC.

In this sample, this clonotype turned up a few times. CDR3 nucleotides: TGTGCCAGCAGTTCGAGACAGAAAAATGAAAAACTGTTTTTT. It codes for CASSSRQKNEKLFF. The chain employs TRBV12-3 or TRBV12-4 and TRBJ1-4; a possible D gene is TRBD1 (5 bases). The CDR3 runs 14 residues. Trimming shortened V by 4 bases and J by 5 bases, and 11 bases separated the two germline ends.